Following are 21 T cell receptor beta chains from one sample sequenced in a study of blood T cells in healthy people across ages. A sample-barcoded 5' primer and a J-beta primer mix were used in a second PCR of roughly 7 to 11 cycles. TCRdb re-analysed the 5' RACE reads in MiXCR, keeping a single row per CDR3 protein. The table records some 900,000 distinct CDR3 sequences, approximately 49% of them present only once. The sequenced sample consisted of blood. These receptors were obtained from a man aged 25-45 years in good health.

The rearrangement joins TRBV12-3 or TRBV12-4 to TRBJ2-2; perhaps TRBD2 as D (6 bases). CDR3 length: 16 amino acids. V shed 3 bases and J shed 0 bases, with 11 bases lying between them. CDR3 residues: CASSFTPGANTGELFF. The CDR3 DNA reads as TGTGCCAGCAGTTTTACGCCGGGGGCGAACACCGGGGAGCTGTTTTTT.

The rearrangement joins TRBV4-1 to TRBJ2-1; TRBD2 matches 11 bases. V was clipped by 0 bases and J by 13 bases; unmatched bases: 8. Germline CDR1 and CDR2: MGHRA and YSYEKL. There are 15 residues in the CDR3. CDR3 coding DNA: TGCGCCAGCAGCCAAGATATGTTAGCGGGGGGGCCCCAGTTCTTC. Protein sequence: CASSQDMLAGGPQFF.

The chain is built from TRBV20-1 and TRBJ2-2, with D maybe TRBD2 (6 bases). Deletions cut 4 bases from V and 2 bases from J, with 14 bases between. Germline V CDR1 and CDR2: DFQATT, SNEGSKA (reference sequence). CDR3 length: 15 residues. The CDR3 protein is CSATQTSANTGELFF. The CDR3 nucleotides are TGCAGTGCTACCCAGACTAGTGCTAACACCGGGGAGCTGTTTTTT.

The chain couples TRBV11-1 to TRBJ2-7; D is perhaps TRBD1 (6 bases). This CDR3 contains 17 residues. The ends were cut back, 5 bases at V and 5 bases at J, with 25 bases in the middle. Germline V CDR1 and CDR2: SGHAT, FQDESV (reference sequence). The CDR3 nucleotides are TGTGCCAGCAGCATACAACCGCCCTGGGGGCTTCAGAACGAGCAGTACTTC. It codes for CASSIQPPWGLQNEQYF.

This clonotype showed up just a few times. The chain recombines TRBV5-6 with TRBJ1-1, with D possibly TRBD1 on 6 matching bases. V was pared by 1 base and J by 7 bases, with 17 bases between. CDR3 size: 15 residues. In germline, CDR1 is SGHDT, CDR2 YYEEEE. The DNA of the CDR3 is TGTGCCAGCAGCTTGAACCCGGGAGGAGGGGGTGAAGCTTTCTTT. Protein: CASSLNPGGGGEAFF.

In the case of this clonotype: Mismatch with germline at one junction end may stem from a read error. The V call is TRBV18, the J call TRBJ2-3, with 10 bases identical to TRBD2. The germline V gene has CDR1 KGHSH and CDR2 LQKENI. This CDR3 spans 18 amino acids. Here the CDR3 reads CASSPADSGGSFTDAQYF. Written as DNA, the CDR3 is TGTGCCAGCTCACCGGCTGATAGCGGGGGGTCCTTCACAGATGCGCAGTATTTT.

The chain is built from TRBV7-2 and TRBJ2-1, with 12 positions matching TRBD2. The germline V gene encodes CDR1 SGHTA and CDR2 FQGNSA. This CDR3 has 15 residues. J gave up 12 bases and V 5 bases, and 11 bases lay outside the gene matches. Here the CDR3 DNA reads TGTGCCAGCAGCCCGCGACTAGCGGGGGATTTTGGGCAGTTCTTC. Residues: CASSPRLAGDFGQFF.

Only a few counts were recorded for this clonotype. This chain links TRBV12-3 or TRBV12-4 with TRBJ2-1, with 7 bases fitting TRBD1. The CDR3 covers 14 residues. V lost 3 bases and J lost 10; bases outside the gene matches: 9. CDR3 residues: CASSFKRGLLEQFF. Here the CDR3 DNA reads TGTGCCAGCAGTTTTAAGAGGGGGCTGTTAGAGCAGTTCTTC.

Only one count was recorded for this clonotype. The chain couples TRBV6-5 to TRBJ2-5; D may match TRBD1 or TRBD2 (6 bases each). Germline V CDR1 and CDR2: MNHEY, SVGAGI. CDR3 length equals 13 residues. Trimming pared 8 bases from V and 1 base from J, leaving 11 bases between. The CDR3 loop is CASAGGGQETQYF. In DNA, the CDR3 is TGTGCCAGCGCCGGAGGGGGCCAAGAGACCCAGTACTTC.

This clonotype was recorded a few times. The chain combines TRBV27 with TRBJ2-7; 7 bases are a match to TRBD2. This CDR3 has 15 residues. Losses at the gene ends were 3 bases for V and 2 bases for J; bases not matched to a gene: 7. Looked up from germline, CDR1 is MNHEY and CDR2 is SMNVEV (reference sequence). CDR3: CASSFLKGTTYEQYF. CDR3 in DNA: TGTGCCAGCAGTTTTTTGAAGGGGACTACCTACGAGCAGTACTTC.

The chain combines TRBV7-2 with TRBJ2-1; the D gene could be TRBD1 or TRBD2 (5 bases each). V was shortened by 10 bases and J by 4 bases, with 14 bases between the two germline ends. Germline CDR1 and CDR2: SGHTA and FQGNSA. This CDR3 is 13 amino acids long. CDR3 DNA sequence: TGTGCCACGGGTTCTGGGGGTTACAATGAGCAGTTCTTC. The encoded protein is CATGSGGYNEQFF.

The chain carries TRBV27 and TRBJ1-2, with 8 bases aligning to TRBD1. The CDR3 is 14 residues long. Germline V gene sequence: CDR1 MNHEY, CDR2 SMNVEV (reference sequence). With V trimmed by 6 bases and J by 1 base, 4 bases remained unmatched. CDR3 bases: TGTGCCAGCAGCAGGACAGGGTTTAACTATGGCTACACCTTC. Translating gives CASSRTGFNYGYTF.

The chain uses TRBV10-3 and TRBJ1-2, with a weak D call TRBD1 (6 bases). The CDR3 consists of 16 residues. Germline CDR1 reads ENHRY; CDR2 reads SYGVKD. Trimming stripped 0 bases from V and 3 bases from J, with 14 bases between. CDR3 sequence reads: CAISESKAGDYYGYTF. CDR3 nucleotides: TGTGCCATCAGTGAGTCAAAGGCAGGGGATTACTATGGCTACACCTTC.

The table lists this clonotype with a few counts. The genes are TRBV5-1 and TRBJ2-7; no definite D call. The length of the CDR3 is 16 residues. The V end was cut by 0 bases, the J end by 3 bases, with 16 bases between. CDR1 is SGHRS and CDR2 is YFSETQ in the germline V gene. For the CDR3, the DNA is TGCGCCAGCAGCTTGGCCCGCAACCTACCACTCTACGAGCAGTACTTC. Protein sequence: CASSLARNLPLYEQYF.

The chain carries TRBV27 and TRBJ1-5, with 7 bases fitting TRBD1. CDR3 size: 16 residues. Germline V gives CDR1 MNHEY, CDR2 SMNVEV (reference sequence). The V and J ends lost 5 bases and 2 bases, in that order; junction bases with no gene match: 9. The CDR3 protein is CASSPSDRVGNQPQHF. The DNA of the CDR3 is TGTGCCAGCAGTCCATCCGACAGGGTGGGCAATCAGCCCCAGCATTTT.

A few counts support this clonotype. The chain carries TRBV20-1 and TRBJ2-1, with D tentatively TRBD2 (5 bases). Germline CDR1 and CDR2: DFQATT and SNEGSKA (reference sequence). The CDR3 consists of 15 residues. The V end was cut by 7 bases, the J end by 0 bases, with 16 bases between. The CDR3 DNA reads as TGCAGTGGAGGTCGGGGAGAAAGCTCCTACAATGAGCAGTTCTTC. Protein sequence: CSGGRGESSYNEQFF.

The J gene is TRBJ2-7, the V gene TRBV5-1; no clear D. The J call may not be correct, given that the DNA end is closer to TRBJ2-5. Germline lookup yields CDR1 SGHRS and CDR2 YFSETQ. There are 13 residues in the CDR3. The CDR3 nucleotides read TGCGCCAGCAGCTTGATGGGGAAAGCGACCCAGTACTTC. As protein: CASSLMGKATQYF.

V and J are TRBV4-1 and TRBJ2-1, with 11 bases lining up with TRBD1. The CDR3 runs 18 residues. From germline, CDR1 is MGHRA and CDR2 YSYEKL. J was trimmed by 4 bases and V by 0 bases; bases with no gene match: 8. The CDR3 DNA reads as TGCGCCAGCAGCCAAGAAGGATCAGGGGACAGGGGGTACAATGAGCAGTTCTTC. It is translated as CASSQEGSGDRGYNEQFF.

CDR3 sequence: CSARPSGAGEGDTQYF. Written as DNA, the CDR3 is TGCAGTGCTAGACCATCAGGAGCCGGTGAGGGAGATACGCAGTATTTT. J is TRBJ2-3 and V is TRBV20-1; D is perhaps TRBD2 (5 bases). Trimming removed 2 bases at V and 5 bases at J, with 20 bases between. The V gene's germline CDR1 is DFQATT and CDR2 SNEGSKA (reference sequence). This CDR3 is built from 16 residues.

This sequence joins TRBV5-1 and TRBJ2-7; tentative D call: TRBD1 (5 bases). From germline, CDR1 is SGHRS and CDR2 YFSETQ. V lost 0 bases to trimming and J lost 4 bases, with 14 bases between them. The CDR3 has 15 amino acids. CDR3 region: CASSLAPRVPYEQYF. CDR3 nucleotide sequence: TGCGCCAGCAGCTTGGCCCCCAGGGTACCTTACGAGCAGTACTTC. Full variable domain (remainder filled in from reference TRBV5-1 and TRBJ2-7): KAGVTQTPRYLIKTRGQQVTLSCSPISGHRSVSWYQQTPGQGLQFLFEYFSETQRNKGNFPGRFSGRQFSNSRSEMNVSTLELGDSALYLCASSLAPRVPYEQYFGPGTRLTVT.

This clonotype was counted between two and nine times. The V call is TRBV3-1, the J call TRBJ2-5; D is unresolved. This CDR3 has 13 residues. Germline lookup yields CDR1 LGHDT and CDR2 YNNKEL (reference sequence). V was shortened by 2 bases and J by 2 bases, with 6 bases between the two germline ends. The CDR3 reads CASSQNRQETQYF. In DNA, the CDR3 is TGTGCCAGCAGCCAAAACCGTCAAGAGACCCAGTACTTC.